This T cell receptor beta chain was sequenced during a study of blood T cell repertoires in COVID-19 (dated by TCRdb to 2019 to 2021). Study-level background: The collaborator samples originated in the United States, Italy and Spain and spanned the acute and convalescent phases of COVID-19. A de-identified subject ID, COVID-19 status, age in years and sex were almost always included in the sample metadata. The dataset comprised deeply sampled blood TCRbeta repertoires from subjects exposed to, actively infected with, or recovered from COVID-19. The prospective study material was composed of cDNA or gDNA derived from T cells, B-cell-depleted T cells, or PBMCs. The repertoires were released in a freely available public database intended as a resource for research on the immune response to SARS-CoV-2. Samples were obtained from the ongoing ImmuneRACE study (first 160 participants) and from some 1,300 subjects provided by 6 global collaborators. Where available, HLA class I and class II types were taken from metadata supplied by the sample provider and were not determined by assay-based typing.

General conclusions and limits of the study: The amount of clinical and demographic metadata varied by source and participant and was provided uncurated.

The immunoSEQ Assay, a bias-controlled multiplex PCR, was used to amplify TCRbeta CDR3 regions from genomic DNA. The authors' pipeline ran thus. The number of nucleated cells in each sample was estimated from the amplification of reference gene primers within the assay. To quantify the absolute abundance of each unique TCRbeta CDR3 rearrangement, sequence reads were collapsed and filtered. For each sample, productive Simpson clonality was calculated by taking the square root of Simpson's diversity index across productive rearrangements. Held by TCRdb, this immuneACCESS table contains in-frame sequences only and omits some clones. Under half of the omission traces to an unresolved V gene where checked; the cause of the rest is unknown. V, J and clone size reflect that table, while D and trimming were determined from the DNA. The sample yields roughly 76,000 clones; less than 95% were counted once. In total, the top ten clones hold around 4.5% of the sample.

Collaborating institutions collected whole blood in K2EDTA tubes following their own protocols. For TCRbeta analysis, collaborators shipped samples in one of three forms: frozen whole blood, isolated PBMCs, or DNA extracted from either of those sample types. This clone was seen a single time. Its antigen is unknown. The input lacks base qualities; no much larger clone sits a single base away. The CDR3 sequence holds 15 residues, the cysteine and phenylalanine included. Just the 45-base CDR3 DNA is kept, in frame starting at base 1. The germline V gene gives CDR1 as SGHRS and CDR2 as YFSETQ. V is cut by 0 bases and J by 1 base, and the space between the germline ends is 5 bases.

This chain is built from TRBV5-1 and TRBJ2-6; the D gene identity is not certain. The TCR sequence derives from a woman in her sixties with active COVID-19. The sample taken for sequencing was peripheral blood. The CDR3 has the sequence CASSLVESGANVLTF. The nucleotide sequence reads TGCGCCAGCAGCTTGGTAGAGTCTGGGGCCAACGTCCTGACTTTC.